This T cell receptor (beta chain) comes out of a study of blood T cells in healthy people across ages. For the study at large: Template switching recovered approximately one barcoded beta molecule for every two T cells. Findings of the study overall: Both naive CD4+ cell counts and diversity were greater in long-lived donors than in aged donors. Per million T cells, the diversity of TCR beta decreased roughly linearly as age advanced.

A word on this clonotype: What it recognizes is unknown. The junction differs from germline at one of its ends, possibly a read error.

Samples each had at least 5 micrograms of total RNA extracted. A second PCR of roughly 7 to 11 cycles used a sample-barcoded 5' primer and a J-beta primer mix. TCRdb reprocessed the 5' RACE reads with MiXCR, giving one entry per CDR3 protein. The sample lists around 2 million distinct CDR3 sequences, 30% to 40% seen once, with 23% in the top ten. The receptor was isolated from a human donor in good health. The specimen sequenced was blood.

CDR3 DNA sequence: TGTACCAGCAGTTACAGGACATCTGGGGCCAACGTCCTGACTTTC. As protein: CTSSYRTSGANVLTF. V and J are TRBV6-5 and TRBJ2-6, with TRBD1 as a possible D gene (5 bases). Germline V lookup: CDR1 MNHEY, CDR2 SVGAGI. This CDR3 has 15 amino acids.